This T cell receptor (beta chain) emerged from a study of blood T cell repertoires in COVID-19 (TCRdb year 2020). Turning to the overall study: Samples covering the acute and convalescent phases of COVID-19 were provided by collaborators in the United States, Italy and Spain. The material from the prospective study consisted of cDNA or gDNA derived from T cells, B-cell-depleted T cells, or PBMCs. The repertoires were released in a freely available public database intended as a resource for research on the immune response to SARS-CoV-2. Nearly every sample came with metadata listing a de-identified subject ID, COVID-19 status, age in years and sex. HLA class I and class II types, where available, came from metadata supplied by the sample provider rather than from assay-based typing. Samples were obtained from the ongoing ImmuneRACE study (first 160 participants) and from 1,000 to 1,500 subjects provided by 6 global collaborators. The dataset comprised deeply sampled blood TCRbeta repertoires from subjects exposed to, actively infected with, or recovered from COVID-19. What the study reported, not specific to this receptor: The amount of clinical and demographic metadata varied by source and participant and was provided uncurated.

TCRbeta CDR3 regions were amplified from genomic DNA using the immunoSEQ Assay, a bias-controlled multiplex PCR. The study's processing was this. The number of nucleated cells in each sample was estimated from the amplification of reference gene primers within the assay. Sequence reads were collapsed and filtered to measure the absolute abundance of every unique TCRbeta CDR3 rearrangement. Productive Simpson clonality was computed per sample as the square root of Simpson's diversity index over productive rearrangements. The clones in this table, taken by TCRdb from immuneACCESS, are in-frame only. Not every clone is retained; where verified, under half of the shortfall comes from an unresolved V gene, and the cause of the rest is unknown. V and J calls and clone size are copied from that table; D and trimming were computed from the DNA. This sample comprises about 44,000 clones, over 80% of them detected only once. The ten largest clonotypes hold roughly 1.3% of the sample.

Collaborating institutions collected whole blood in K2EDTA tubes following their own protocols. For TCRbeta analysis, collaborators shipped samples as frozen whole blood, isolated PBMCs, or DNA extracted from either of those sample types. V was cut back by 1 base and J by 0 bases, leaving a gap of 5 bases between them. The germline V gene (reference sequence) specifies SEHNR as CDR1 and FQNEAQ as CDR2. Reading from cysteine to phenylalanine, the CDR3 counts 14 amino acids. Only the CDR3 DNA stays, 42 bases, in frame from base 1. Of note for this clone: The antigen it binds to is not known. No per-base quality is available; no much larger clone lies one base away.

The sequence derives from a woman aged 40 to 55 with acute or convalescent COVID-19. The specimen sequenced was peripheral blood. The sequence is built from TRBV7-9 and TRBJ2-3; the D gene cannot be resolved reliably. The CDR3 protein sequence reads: CASSLGPSTDTQYF. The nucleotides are TGTGCCAGCAGCTTAGGTCCTAGCACAGATACGCAGTATTTT. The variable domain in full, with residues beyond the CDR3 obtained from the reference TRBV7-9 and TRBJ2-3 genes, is DTGVSQNPRHKITKRGQNVTFRCDPISEHNRLYWYRQTLGQGPEFLTYFQNEAQLEKSRLLSDRFSAERPKGSFSTLEIQRTEQGDSAMYLCASSLGPSTDTQYFGPGTRLTVL.